A single sample gave rise to the 32 T cell receptor beta chains below, sequenced in a study of human T cells and chemical hapten exposure. Time point indicated: pre-sensitization, week 0. Described treatment: therapeutic diphenylcyclopropenone sensitization with weekly scalp DPC. The total RNA was obtained from whole blood that was not fractionated. TCRdb independently ran MiXCR on the RACE reads; one entry per CDR3 protein. The data hold approximately 50,000 distinct CDR3 sequences, with approximately 9.7% observed a single time. The sample consisted of whole blood, taken in connection with sensitization to the hapten diphenylcyclopropenone (DPC). The receptors here all came from a woman in her twenties or thirties with alopecia areata. Some clones in this sample may be carry-over from other donors' samples.

A few counts support this clonotype. A clone one base away is much larger, so this may be a read error. This sequence joins TRBV28 and TRBJ1-1, with 9 bases lining up with TRBD1. With V trimmed by 6 bases and J by 5 bases, 16 bases remained unmatched. This CDR3 has 17 residues. Germline V lookup: CDR1 MDHEN, CDR2 SYDVKM. CDR3 nucleotides: TGTGCCAGCAGCCCGGGGGGATGGGGACAGGGTGGAACTGAAGCTTTCTTT. This translates into CASSPGGWGQGGTEAFF.

The table lists this clonotype with many counts. The chain joins TRBV20-1 to TRBJ1-1; possibly TRBD1 for D (6 bases). CDR1 is DFQATT and CDR2 is SNEGSKA in the germline V gene (reference sequence). This CDR3 has 12 amino acids. Trimming took off 6 bases at V and 4 bases at J, with 12 bases between the two ends. CDR3 sequence (DNA): TGCAGTGCCGAGGGGGAGTTCACTGAAGCTTTCTTT. As protein: CSAEGEFTEAFF.

At least ten counts were recorded for this clonotype. The chain combines TRBV2 with TRBJ2-3; D is perhaps TRBD1 (5 bases). From germline, CDR1 is SNHLY and CDR2 FYNNEI. The CDR3 contains 14 residues. V lost 6 bases and J lost 1, with 11 bases in between. CDR3 amino acids: CASSFSQGTDTQYF. DNA of the CDR3: TGTGCCAGCAGCTTCTCACAGGGCACAGATACGCAGTATTTT.

V gene TRBV13 combines with J gene TRBJ2-3; D possibly corresponds to TRBD1 (6 bases). Per the germline V gene, CDR1 is PRHDT and CDR2 is FYEKMQ (reference sequence). The V end was cut by 2 bases, the J end by 3 bases, with 9 bases between. The CDR3 has 14 residues. The CDR3 spells CASSLYRETDTQYF. Written as DNA, the CDR3 is TGTGCCAGCAGCTTATACAGGGAAACAGATACGCAGTATTTT.

This clonotype came up a few times. The chain employs TRBV7-2 and TRBJ2-5, with 8 bases fitting TRBD2. CDR1 is SGHTA, CDR2 FQGNSA, per germline. The CDR3 has 16 amino acids. V gave up 0 bases and J gave up 5 bases; unmatched junction bases: 8. CDR3 sequence reads: CASSLAPRGGRETQYF. The DNA of the CDR3 is TGTGCCAGCAGCTTAGCGCCTCGGGGGGGCCGGGAGACCCAGTACTTC.

This clonotype has ten or more counts. The chain joins TRBV12-3 or TRBV12-4 to TRBJ1-1; 10 bases are a match to TRBD1. The V and J ends lost 5 bases and 4 bases, in that order; junction bases with no gene match: 10. CDR3 length: 16 amino acids. CDR3 in amino acids: CASSPLRTGGSTEAFF. In DNA form, the CDR3 reads TGTGCCAGCAGTCCACTACGGACAGGGGGATCCACTGAAGCTTTCTTT.

This clonotype was recorded a few times. J is TRBJ2-5 and V is TRBV12-3 or TRBV12-4; D unclear. This CDR3 region has 14 residues. Between the trimmed V and J ends, which lost 3 bases and 7 bases, there was a span of 15 bases. In DNA, the CDR3 is TGTGCCAGCAGTTTCCGGCCTACCCTCGGGACCCAGTACTTC. Protein: CASSFRPTLGTQYF.

The CDR3 DNA reads TGTGCCAGCAGCGTAGGGGGACTAGCGGGGGCGTCCGATACGCAGTATTTT. Its protein product is CASSVGGLAGASDTQYF. V and J are TRBV9 and TRBJ2-3; TRBD2 agrees at 14 bases. The germline V gene has CDR1 SGDLS and CDR2 YYNGEE. V gave up 0 bases and J gave up 6 bases; unmatched junction bases: 6. This CDR3 is 17 amino acids long.

The genes are TRBV29-1 and TRBJ2-5; 9 bases are shared with TRBD1. The CDR3 extends over 13 amino acids. Germline lookup yields CDR1 SQVTM and CDR2 ANQGSEA. The V and J ends lost 7 bases and 5 bases, in that order; junction bases with no gene match: 8. The CDR3 reads CSARDRVQETQYF. DNA for the CDR3: TGCAGCGCCCGGGACAGGGTGCAGGAGACCCAGTACTTC.

Worth noting for this clonotype: A read error may produce the germline difference seen at one junction end. This chain links TRBV28 with TRBJ1-1; D gene unclear. The germline V gene encodes CDR1 MDHEN and CDR2 SYDVKM. This CDR3 is built from 16 residues. The chain's CDR3 is CASRSQWEPRNTEAFF. The DNA for the CDR3 is TGTGCCAGCAGGTCTCAGTGGGAACCCAGGAACACTGAAGCCTTCTTT.

This clonotype was counted between two and nine times. This chain joins TRBV18 and TRBJ1-4, with D maybe TRBD1 (5 bases). This CDR3 region has 13 residues. CDR1 and CDR2 (germline): KGHSH, LQKENI. Trimming removed 2 bases from V and 4 bases from J, with 5 bases in between. CDR3 region: CASSPRGNEKLFF. CDR3 bases: TGTGCCAGCTCACCAAGGGGTAATGAAAAACTGTTTTTT.

A few counts support this clonotype. The J gene is TRBJ2-1, the V gene TRBV12-3 or TRBV12-4; TRBD2 matches at 8 bases. This CDR3 is 19 amino acids long. Losses at the gene ends were 4 bases for V and 5 bases for J; bases not matched to a gene: 19. The CDR3 DNA reads TGTGCCAGCAGTTCTCAGTTGGGCGGGGGGTCATTAGAAGACAATGAGCAGTTCTTC. It specifies CASSSQLGGGSLEDNEQFF.

This clonotype was recorded a few times. The chain links TRBV12-3 or TRBV12-4 to TRBJ1-5; no firm D call. The V end lost 3 bases, the J end lost 9 bases, and 12 bases lay between the germline ends. CDR3 length: 13 residues. CDR3 region: CASSFMEIWPQHF. Written as DNA, the CDR3 is TGTGCCAGCAGTTTCATGGAGATATGGCCCCAGCATTTT.

This clonotype was observed a few times. The chain is built from TRBV5-1 and TRBJ1-1; D might be TRBD1 (5 bases). Germline V gives CDR1 SGHRS, CDR2 YFSETQ. This CDR3 region has 13 residues. The ends were cut back, 2 bases at V and 4 bases at J, with 9 bases in the middle. The CDR3 spells CASSFTQGTEAFF. The CDR3 DNA is TGCGCCAGCAGCTTTACGCAGGGCACTGAAGCTTTCTTT.

This clonotype has a single count. This chain connects TRBV5-1 to TRBJ1-4; maybe TRBD1 (5 bases). V dropped 0 bases and J dropped 6 bases, with 12 bases sitting between them. Germline V gene lookup returns CDR1 SGHRS and CDR2 YFSETQ. CDR3 length: 15 amino acids. The DNA of the CDR3 is TGCGCCAGCAGCTTGGCTGCGGGGCGTGATGAAAAACTGTTTTTT. This encodes CASSLAAGRDEKLFF.

This clonotype was observed many times. The CDR3 loop reads CASSQDTLQFDSRNTIYF. The DNA for the CDR3 is TGCGCCAGCAGCCAAGATACACTACAATTTGACAGTCGAAACACCATATATTTT. This chain connects TRBV4-3 to TRBJ1-3; a possible D gene is TRBD1 (5 bases). V was clipped by 0 bases and J by 5 bases, with 20 bases between them. This CDR3 spans 18 amino acids. Per the germline V gene, CDR1 is LGHNA and CDR2 is YSLEER.

This clonotype was counted a single time. One base away lies a much larger clone, so this may be a sequencing read error. V usage is TRBV12-3 or TRBV12-4 and J usage is TRBJ1-4; maybe TRBD1 (6 bases). The CDR3 runs to 17 residues. DNA of the CDR3: TGTGCCAGCAGTTTAGCGCTAACAGGCAGGGACAATGAAAAACTGTATTTT. This codes for CASSLALTGRDNEKLYF.

The chain has TRBV20-1 and TRBJ1-4; 9 bases match TRBD1. Germline lookup yields CDR1 DFQATT and CDR2 SNEGSKA (reference sequence). CDR3 size: 14 residues. V gave up 6 bases and J gave up 6 bases; unmatched junction bases: 8. CDR3 in DNA: TGCAGTGCCCCGAGGCGGGACAGGGATGAAAAACTGTTTTTT. Amino acids: CSAPRRDRDEKLFF.

This clonotype occurred many times. The J gene is TRBJ2-1, the V gene TRBV28; 7 nucleotides align to TRBD1. Germline CDR1 is MDHEN and CDR2 is SYDVKM. This CDR3 spans 12 amino acids. The V segment lost 6 bases and the J segment 12 bases; nucleotides outside the gene matches: 8. The CDR3 coding sequence is TGTGCCAGCAGAACGACAGGGTTCGGGCAGTTCTTC. Protein product: CASRTTGFGQFF.

This clonotype was picked up a small number of times. The chain uses TRBV29-1 and TRBJ2-3, with 7 nucleotides matching TRBD1. V shed 1 base and J 5 bases; nucleotides not matched to a gene: 12. Germline V CDR1 and CDR2: SQVTM, ANQGSEA. CDR3 length: 16 amino acids. The DNA of the CDR3 is TGCAGCGTTGAAGTTGTAAGAGGGGGCCCGGGAGATACGCAGTATTTT. This gives the protein CSVEVVRGGPGDTQYF.

This clonotype has a handful of counts. The rearrangement uses TRBV6-5 and TRBJ1-4; D ambiguous. V gave up 0 bases and J gave up 5 bases, with 10 bases separating them. CDR1 MNHEY and CDR2 SVGAGI come from the germline V gene. CDR3 size: 15 residues. The CDR3 DNA sequence: TGTGCCAGCAGTTACTCGCAAAAACGAAATGAAAAACTGTTTTTT. Translated, it gives CASSYSQKRNEKLFF.

The V and J genes are TRBV30 and TRBJ1-5; D might be TRBD1 (5 bases). Trimming left V 2 bases short and J 2 bases short, with 16 bases between. CDR1 GTSNPN and CDR2 SVGIG come from the germline V gene (reference sequence). The CDR3 loop spans 16 amino acids. The CDR3 DNA follows: TGTGCCTGGAGTCTAACGGGGGGTTTCGGCAATCAGCCCCAGCATTTT. It codes for CAWSLTGGFGNQPQHF.

The chain is built from TRBV15 and TRBJ1-3, with no clear D. The CDR3 runs 16 residues. Germline lookup yields CDR1 LNHNV and CDR2 YYDKDF (reference sequence). The V gene lost 1 base and the J gene lost 0 bases, with 10 bases spanning the gap. CDR3 DNA sequence: TGTGCCACCAGCAGAGTATGGCAGAACTCTGGAAACACCATATATTTT. This encodes CATSRVWQNSGNTIYF.

The chain uses TRBV20-1 and TRBJ2-7, with D possibly TRBD1 on 5 matching bases. The germline V and J ends were trimmed by 4 bases and 0 bases, with 10 bases remaining between them. This CDR3 is built from 13 residues. From germline, CDR1 is DFQATT and CDR2 SNEGSKA (reference sequence). In DNA, the CDR3 is TGCAGTGCTAAGGACATACTCTCCTACGAGCAGTACTTC. Residues: CSAKDILSYEQYF.

A few counts support this clonotype. The chain combines TRBV6-2 or TRBV6-3 with TRBJ1-5; 9 bases fit TRBD1. Germline CDR1 and CDR2: MNHEY and SVGEGT. The V segment lost 5 bases and the J segment 4 bases; nucleotides outside the gene matches: 6. The CDR3 contains 15 residues. CDR3 loop: CASSPPGTGNQPQHF. CDR3 DNA: TGTGCCAGCAGTCCCCCCGGGACAGGGAATCAGCCCCAGCATTTT.

This clonotype was observed once. This may arise from a read error, as a much more abundant clone is one base away. The chain is built from TRBV7-2 and TRBJ1-1; no clear D. The germline CDR1 and CDR2 sequences are SGHTA and FQGNSA. This CDR3 comprises 13 residues. V shed 2 bases and J shed 3 bases, with 7 bases lying between them. CDR3 region: CASSLRPDTEAFF. Here the CDR3 DNA reads TGTGCCAGCAGCTTAAGGCCGGACACTGAAGCTTTCTTT.

This clonotype was seen more than once but under ten times. The chain has TRBV5-4 and TRBJ2-1; the match to TRBD2 covers 15 bases. This CDR3 contains 16 residues. The germline CDR1 and CDR2 sequences are SGHNT and YYREEE (reference sequence). V lost 4 bases, J lost 9 bases, and 8 bases stayed unmatched. For the CDR3, the DNA is TGTGCCAGCAGCAAAGGGACTAGCGGGGGGTTAGGTGAGCAGTTCTTC. This gives the protein CASSKGTSGGLGEQFF.

This clonotype occurred a few times. The chain is built from TRBV20-1 and TRBJ1-3, with a possible D match to TRBD1 (5 bases). Germline CDR1 reads DFQATT; CDR2 reads SNEGSKA (reference sequence). The CDR3 runs to 12 residues. V was cut by 4 bases and J by 2 bases, with 6 bases left in between. The CDR3: CSATGPGNTIYF. CDR3 DNA: TGCAGTGCTACGGGGCCTGGAAACACCATATATTTT.

The gene calls are TRBV4-3 and TRBJ2-3; D is possibly TRBD1 or TRBD2 (5 bases each). V lost 0 bases and J lost 1, with 8 bases in between. The CDR3 sequence is 15 residues long. Germline V CDR1 and CDR2: LGHNA, YSLEER. CDR3 nucleotide sequence: TGCGCCAGCAGCCAAGAAGGGACGGGCACAGATACGCAGTATTTT. Translation gives CASSQEGTGTDTQYF.

In the case of this clonotype: This may arise from a read error, as a much more abundant clone is one base away. DNA for the CDR3: TGTGCCTGCAGTTTAACCTTTAGCACAGATACGCAGTATTTT. Protein sequence: CACSLTFSTDTQYF. V is TRBV12-3 or TRBV12-4 and J is TRBJ2-3, with D uncertain. The CDR3 is made up of 14 amino acids.

In nucleotides, the CDR3 is TGTGCCAGCAGCCCTCTACCGGGACAGGGGTCCTACGAGCAGTACTTC. Its protein is CASSPLPGQGSYEQYF. The chain combines TRBV12-3 or TRBV12-4 with TRBJ2-7; 10 nucleotides align to TRBD1. The trim removed 6 bases at V and 1 base at J, leaving 9 bases unmatched. CDR3 length equals 16 residues.

This clonotype was detected many times. The chain links TRBV5-1 to TRBJ1-2; a weak D match, TRBD1 (5 bases). Germline CDR1 reads SGHRS; CDR2 reads YFSETQ. This CDR3 has 14 residues. The ends were cut back, 2 bases at V and 6 bases at J, with 14 bases in the middle. The CDR3 protein is CASSLRSREDGYTF. CDR3 sequence (DNA): TGCGCCAGCAGCTTACGGTCCAGGGAAGATGGCTACACCTTC.